This T cell receptor beta chain was recorded in a study of T-cell reconstitution after alpha-beta-depleted transplantation in children. Germline CDR1 SQVTM, CDR2 ANQGSEA. CDR3 length: 15 amino acids. V shed 5 bases and J 1 base; nucleotides not matched to a gene: 3. This clonotype was found many times. Molecular barcoding with unique molecular identifiers was used for the TCRbeta library. TCRdb fed the PCR reads into MiXCR, producing one record per CDR3 protein. The table lists 70,000 to 95,000 distinct CDR3 sequences, over 9% of them singletons. The sequenced sample was PBMCs from the stem cell graft donor, obtained from the stem cell graft. The receptor comes from a human donor who donated a stem cell graft to a child with inherited bone marrow failure. V is TRBV29-1 and J is TRBJ2-1, with TRBD2 matching 12 bases. The chain's CDR3 is CSVQTSGGSYNEQFF. Here the CDR3 DNA reads TGCAGCGTTCAGACTAGCGGGGGTTCCTACAATGAGCAGTTCTTC.